This T cell receptor beta chain emerged from a study of blood T cell repertoires in COVID-19. Profiled with immunoSEQ multiplex PCR; TCRdb holds only in-frame clones, not every one. The sample lists more than 85,000 clones, approximately 88% occurring once. The length of the CDR3 is 14 residues. Germline lookup yields CDR1 LNHDA and CDR2 SQIVND (reference sequence). Trimming stripped 3 bases from V and 2 bases from J, with 10 bases between. The chain carries TRBV19 and TRBJ2-5; tentatively, D is TRBD1 (6 bases). The TCR originated in a woman in her fifties or sixties with acute or convalescent COVID-19. Material for sequencing was peripheral blood. In nucleotides, the CDR3 is TGTGCCAGTAGTATGGGGGCGGGTCAAGAGACCCAGTACTTC. This sequence encodes CASSMGAGQETQYF.